The present entry profiles one TCR beta chain with its context. This table comes from immunoSEQ multiplex PCR, and its TCRdb copy is limited to in-frame clones, with some not included. The table lists roughly 350,000 clones, 85% of them singletons, with 3% to 4% in the top ten. The record originates from a study of blood T cell repertoires in COVID-19. CDR3 length: 15 amino acids. Trimming left V 5 bases short and J 12 bases short, with 25 bases between. CDR1 is MDHEN, CDR2 SYDVKM, per germline. What was sequenced was peripheral blood. This TCR was sampled from a woman between 18 and 30 years old with acute or convalescent COVID-19. The chain recombines TRBV28 with TRBJ1-2; D possibly corresponds to TRBD1 (6 bases). The CDR3 DNA follows: TGTGCCAGCAGTATCCCGACAGGATCCCGGATTACCCACACCTTC. Protein: CASSIPTGSRITHTF.